A single T cell receptor (beta chain) is shown here with its context. The antigen is not known. Germline loops: CDR1 MGHDK, CDR2 SYGVNS. The CDR3 consists of 16 residues. V lost 5 bases and J lost 1; bases outside the gene matches: 7. This specimen belongs to a study of cytomegalovirus exposure and HLA in healthy donors. Study-wide context: The 95 to 150 validation repertoires used the same platform as the roughly 610 first-cohort repertoires, a later analysis reported.

General study points: In vitro, a few CMV-associated chains proved specific for CMV antigens. The classifier was said to identify cytomegalovirus status with high specificity and sensitivity. Investigators reported 150 to 200 TCR beta chains as tied to cytomegalovirus.

TCRdb's copy holds only in-frame clones and misses some; the assay was immunoSEQ multiplex PCR. The sample shows tens of thousands of clones, approximately 90% of them seen only once. This receptor was identified in a man aged 30 to 39 in good health and CMV-seronegative. What was sequenced was PBMCs. V gene TRBV25-1 combines with J gene TRBJ2-1; 8 nucleotides agree with TRBD2. This CDR3 is CASSRGGSFSYNEQFF. Here the CDR3 DNA reads TGTGCCAGCAGTCGGGGGGGCAGCTTTTCCTACAATGAGCAGTTCTTC.